This T cell receptor beta chain appears in the sequencing data of a study of shared T cell receptors in the human thymus. Only in-frame clones appear in the TCRdb table, and some are missing; sequencing was by immunoSEQ multiplex PCR. This table has 650,000 to 950,000 clones, 70% to 90% appearing once. Germline lookup yields CDR1 SGHTA and CDR2 FQGNSA. The CDR3 is 18 amino acids. V lost 5 bases to trimming and J lost 6 bases; unmatched junction nucleotides: 21. This clone was counted only a few times. A further study also used this sample, focusing on human thymus T cells. In that study: Related studies noted strongly shared thymic repertoires across unrelated people.

This clonotype was sampled from a girl in the first two years of life with a congenital heart defect. This chain joins TRBV7-2 and TRBJ1-2; 7 nucleotides match TRBD1. Sequencing was carried out using thymocytes. DNA of the CDR3: TGTGCCAGCAGCCTTACGGTTTCTGGGCAGGGGGACTCAAATGGCTACACCTTC. Its translation: CASSLTVSGQGDSNGYTF. Variable domain in full (rest from reference TRBV7-2 and TRBJ1-2): GAGVSQSPSNKVTEKGKDVELRCDPISGHTALYWYRQSLGQGLEFLIYFQGNSAPDKSGLPSDRFSAERTGGSVSTLTIQRTQQEDSAVYLCASSLTVSGQGDSNGYTFGSGTRLTVV.